The rows below give T cell receptor beta chains drawn from one sample of a study of T-cell reconstitution after alpha-beta-depleted transplantation in children. A single record per CDR3 protein comes from TCRdb applying MiXCR to the PCR reads. The sample lists 350,000 to 500,000 distinct CDR3 sequences; around 46% were seen once. The sample was PBMCs, taken before TCRalphabeta/CD19-depleted stem cell transplant. The receptor source for this set is a girl aged 2-10 years with aplastic anemia, due to receive a stem cell transplant. Each CDR3 is given with its conserved first and last residue. Some rows have no size entry. The others give once, few or many, or a class for an expanded clone.

abundance,j_gene,len,v_gene,CDR3aa
NA,TRBJ2-3,16,TRBV6-5,CASSYSTSGPTDTQYF
few,TRBJ2-4,13,TRBV20-1,CSASPQAVDIQYF
NA,TRBJ2-2,13,TRBV7-9,CASSPEGTGELFF
NA,TRBJ2-5,14,TRBV7-9,CASSQEGGQETQYF
NA,TRBJ2-7,14,TRBV2,CASRETGVFYEQYF
NA,TRBJ1-2,15,TRBV12-3/TRBV12-4,CASSGGRGGYYGYTF
NA,TRBJ2-1,14,TRBV19,CASMGLAGMNEQFF
NA,TRBJ2-1,15,TRBV5-1,CASRLGASGYNEQFF
NA,TRBJ2-1,15,TRBV7-9,CASSSRLAGTDEQFF
few,TRBJ1-1,16,TRBV20-1,CSARDPPGTGNTEAFF
many,TRBJ2-1,15,TRBV20-1,CSALPGLATSNEQFF
NA,TRBJ2-4,13,TRBV29-1,CSVDVEGVDIQYF
once,TRBJ2-2,16,TRBV4-3,CASSPSRGEGPGELFF
NA,TRBJ2-7,15,TRBV10-3,CAIGQGLAASYEQYF
NA,TRBJ2-7,16,TRBV7-6,CASSHLGPTRNYEQYF
few,TRBJ2-1,24,TRBV13,CASSLGSGGRATSGTLQSYNEQFF
many,TRBJ2-2,16,TRBV4-1,CASSQTPGLDTGELFF
NA,TRBJ2-3,14,TRBV29-1,CSVEDRGDWVGSSF
many,TRBJ2-5,14,TRBV20-1,CSARDGASGLSQYF
many,TRBJ2-1,17,TRBV24-1,CATSVSKGRVRGDEQFF
few,TRBJ2-7,14,TRBV7-6,CASSSGTQGYEQYF
NA,TRBJ2-6,16,TRBV5-5,CASSLHDGSGANVLTF
many,TRBJ1-5,13,TRBV5-1,CASSLDRAQPQHF
NA,TRBJ2-6,22,TRBV13,CASSLARRTGQSLGSGANVLTF
few,TRBJ1-1,17,TRBV12-3/TRBV12-4,CASSLGSYLRARDGPFF
NA,TRBJ2-2,15,TRBV28,CASRPGLARTGELFF
NA,TRBJ1-2,14,TRBV30,CAWSFGPSNYGYTF
few,TRBJ2-7,10,TRBV10-3,CAIGGAEQYF
NA,TRBJ2-5,16,TRBV12-5,CASGSTGQDLQETQYF
NA,TRBJ2-2,14,TRBV20-1,CSARKAGGFGELFF
NA,TRBJ2-5,16,TRBV19,CASSRTSGPLGETQYF
many,TRBJ2-1,14,TRBV5-6,CASSWGLANNEQFF
many,TRBJ2-5,15,TRBV12-3/TRBV12-4,CASSPNRGRGETQYF